Listed below are T cell receptor beta chains from one sample, sequenced in a study of blood T cell repertoires in COVID-19. The data were produced by immunoSEQ multiplex PCR, yet TCRdb's version contains in-frame clones alone and is incomplete. The profile shows 250,000 or so clones, about 88% of them singletons. The source material was peripheral blood. The receptors were sampled from a woman aged 55-70 years with COVID-19, enrolled during active disease. Each CDR3 is given with its conserved first and last residue. Fields, in order: clone size, CDR3 length, V gene, J gene, D gene, CDR3 protein, CDR3 DNA. The D gene is left open where the match is weak. Part of the rows lack a size; the others show once, few, many or a class for expanded clones.

.	15	TRBV14	TRBJ2-1	TRBD1	CASSHLGQTYNEQFF	TGTGCCAGCAGCCATCTGGGACAGACCTACAATGAGCAGTTCTTC
.	14	TRBV7-9	TRBJ1-2	.	CASSLGAGVYGYTF	TGTGCCAGCAGCTTAGGTGCGGGAGTATATGGCTACACCTTC
.	17	TRBV19	TRBJ1-5	TRBD1	CASSTRDRGRSNQPQHF	TGTGCCAGTAGTACGCGAGACAGGGGGCGAAGCAATCAGCCCCAGCATTTT
.	16	TRBV15	TRBJ2-5	TRBD2	CATSRDSGLAQETQYF	TGTGCCACCAGCAGAGATAGCGGACTAGCCCAAGAGACCCAGTACTTC
few	14	TRBV3-1/TRBV3-2	TRBJ1-5	TRBD1	CASSLTGGNQPQHF	TGTGCCAGCAGCCTGACAGGGGGCAATCAGCCCCAGCATTTT
.	14	TRBV10-3	TRBJ2-7	TRBD2	CAISEGLAGLELNF	TGTGCCATCAGTGAAGGACTAGCGGGATTGGAGTTGAACTTC
.	14	TRBV7-9	TRBJ1-5	TRBD1	CASSPGQAGQPQHF	TGTGCCAGCAGCCCGGGACAGGCGGGTCAGCCCCAGCATTTT
.	16	TRBV7-9	TRBJ1-4	.	CASSLIFRGSNEKLFF	TGTGCCAGCAGCTTAATATTTCGGGGTTCCAATGAAAAACTGTTTTTT
.	18	TRBV30	TRBJ2-4	TRBD2	CAWRVLAGGNVAKNIQYF	TGTGCCTGGAGGGTACTAGCGGGAGGCAATGTAGCCAAAAACATTCAGTACTTC
.	16	TRBV27	TRBJ2-4	.	CASSPPPLVTKNIQYF	TGTGCCAGCAGTCCCCCCCCACTAGTAACCAAAAACATTCAGTACTTC
.	15	TRBV28	TRBJ1-5	TRBD1	CASSLRTGGIQPQHF	TGTGCCAGCAGTTTAAGGACAGGGGGCATTCAGCCCCAGCATTTT
.	18	TRBV7-2	TRBJ2-1	TRBD1	CASSIRDRGPGSYNEQFF	TGTGCCAGCAGCATCCGGGACAGGGGGCCCGGCTCCTACAATGAGCAGTTCTTC
once	13	TRBV12-3/TRBV12-4	TRBJ2-1	TRBD2	CASIQRGYNEQFF	TGTGCCAGCATTCAGCGGGGATACAATGAGCAGTTCTTC
.	14	TRBV5-4	TRBJ2-7	TRBD1	CASSPRDRVGEQYF	TGTGCCAGCAGCCCTCGGGACAGGGTAGGCGAGCAGTACTTC
.	13	TRBV18	TRBJ1-1	.	CASSPGRNTEAFF	TGTGCCAGCTCCCCGGGAAGGAACACTGAAGCTTTCTTT
once	14	TRBV3-1/TRBV3-2	TRBJ1-5	.	CASSPRFDNQPQHF	TGTGCCAGCAGCCCTCGGTTTGACAATCAGCCCCAGCATTTT
.	15	TRBV2	TRBJ1-1	.	CASSEFGGGNTEAFF	TGTGCCAGCAGTGAATTTGGGGGGGGGAACACTGAAGCTTTCTTT
.	15	TRBV5-1	TRBJ2-1	.	CASSSNTGSYNEQFF	TGCGCCAGCAGCTCGAACACAGGTTCGTACAATGAGCAGTTCTTC
.	15	TRBV30	TRBJ2-3	TRBD2	CAWSAIAGAADTQYF	TGTGCCTGGAGTGCAATAGCGGGAGCGGCAGATACGCAGTATTTT
.	15	TRBV6-5	TRBJ2-5	TRBD2	CAAGAGGGGRETQYF	TGTGCCGCGGGCGCGGGCGGGGGAGGGAGGGAGACCCAGTACTTC
.	15	TRBV19	TRBJ1-1	TRBD1	CASSSGGQVAIEAFF	TGTGCCAGTAGTTCAGGCGGACAGGTCGCAATCGAAGCTTTCTTT
once	13	TRBV28	TRBJ2-1	.	CASSFSGYNEQFF	TGTGCCAGCAGTTTTAGCGGATACAATGAGCAGTTCTTC
.	15	TRBV7-8	TRBJ1-2	.	CASSLALGGLGGYTF	TGTGCCAGCAGCTTAGCTCTGGGGGGGCTGGGAGGCTACACCTTC
.	14	TRBV15	TRBJ1-1	.	CATSREPGGGEAFF	TGTGCCACCAGCAGAGAACCGGGGGGAGGTGAAGCTTTCTTT
.	16	TRBV14	TRBJ1-6	.	CASSQLGSSYNSPLHF	TGTGCCAGCAGCCAACTGGGCTCATCCTATAATTCACCCCTCCACTTT
.	17	TRBV9	TRBJ2-3	TRBD1	CASSVPVDRGREDTQYF	TGTGCCAGCAGCGTTCCCGTCGACAGGGGGCGCGAAGATACGCAGTATTTT
.	14	TRBV7-9	TRBJ2-3	TRBD2	CASSLVLAGGPQYF	TGTGCCAGCAGCCTCGTCCTAGCGGGAGGGCCTCAGTATTTT
.	15	TRBV13	TRBJ2-1	.	CASSPPEFRTAEQFF	TGTGCCAGCAGCCCACCGGAGTTTCGGACAGCTGAGCAGTTCTTC
.	14	TRBV19	TRBJ1-6	.	CASSLGRVRSPLHF	TGTGCCAGTAGTCTCGGCAGGGTGCGATCACCCCTCCACTTT
.	14	TRBV18	TRBJ1-4	TRBD1	CASSRTGQNEKLFF	TGTGCCAGCTCGCGGACAGGGCAAAATGAAAAACTGTTTTTT
.	15	TRBV13	TRBJ1-3	.	CASSLVLRQGNTIYF	TGTGCCAGCAGCTTAGTCTTACGACAGGGAAACACCATATATTTT
.	15	TRBV30	TRBJ2-7	TRBD1	CAWSARQGISYEQYF	TGTGCCTGGAGTGCCCGACAGGGGATCTCCTACGAGCAGTACTTC
few	15	TRBV7-2	TRBJ2-1	TRBD2	CASSFPAGVVNEQFF	TGTGCCAGCAGCTTCCCAGCGGGAGTTGTGAATGAGCAGTTCTTC
.	15	TRBV28	TRBJ2-5	TRBD1	CASSPPTGAQETQYF	TGTGCCAGCAGTCCACCGACAGGGGCTCAAGAGACCCAGTACTTC
.	17	TRBV10-3	TRBJ2-5	TRBD2	CATRPLLLAGVGETQYF	TGTGCCACCCGCCCCCTCCTACTAGCGGGAGTAGGAGAGACCCAGTACTTC
.	14	TRBV5-1	TRBJ1-2	.	CASSLSQGGYGYTF	TGCGCCAGCAGCTTGTCTCAGGGAGGCTATGGCTACACCTTC
.	16	TRBV19	TRBJ2-1	TRBD2	CASSSVAGTRLNEQFF	TGTGCCAGTAGTTCGGTAGCGGGAACCAGGCTGAATGAGCAGTTCTTC
.	17	TRBV5-1	TRBJ2-3	TRBD2	CASSPMGTSGTTDTQYF	TGCGCCAGCAGCCCGATGGGGACTAGCGGGACTACAGATACGCAGTATTTT
.	15	TRBV6-6	TRBJ1-6	.	CASSYSTQNNSPLHF	TGTGCCAGCAGTTACTCGACACAGAATAATTCACCCCTCCACTTT
.	16	TRBV5-1	TRBJ1-2	TRBD1	CASSTLQGARDYGYTF	TGCGCCAGCAGCACCCTACAGGGGGCTCGGGACTATGGCTACACCTTC
.	12	TRBV27	TRBJ1-2	TRBD1	CASLDRNYGYTF	TGTGCCAGCCTGGACAGGAACTATGGCTACACCTTC
.	15	TRBV19	TRBJ1-6	TRBD1	CASNPTGWRNSPLHF	TGTGCCAGTAACCCGACAGGGTGGCGGAATTCACCCCTCCACTTT
.	17	TRBV2	TRBJ2-1	TRBD2	CASRGLLGGHAGAAQFF	TGTGCCAGCAGAGGGCTCCTAGGAGGTCATGCGGGAGCAGCGCAGTTCTTC
.	15	TRBV7-2	TRBJ2-3	.	CASSLFSGGTDTQYF	TGTGCCAGCAGCCTTTTCTCCGGGGGCACAGATACGCAGTATTTT
.	14	TRBV6-4	TRBJ2-7	TRBD2	CASRVREGPYEQYF	TGTGCCAGCAGGGTGCGGGAGGGCCCCTACGAGCAGTACTTC
once	13	TRBV7-7	TRBJ2-1	.	CASSYSLQNEQFF	TGTGCCAGCAGCTACTCACTGCAAAATGAGCAGTTCTTC
once	13	TRBV5-1	TRBJ2-5	TRBD2	CASSNPRGGAQYF	TGCGCCAGCAGCAACCCCCGGGGGGGGGCCCAGTACTTC
few	13	TRBV30	TRBJ2-7	.	CAWSVRSGSEQYF	TGTGCCTGGAGTGTTCGGTCCGGGTCCGAGCAGTACTTC
.	12	TRBV29-1	TRBJ2-7	.	CSVGPQGGRQYF	TGCAGCGTTGGTCCCCAGGGAGGAAGGCAGTACTTC
.	16	TRBV11-2	TRBJ2-7	TRBD2	CASSSGLAGSYGEQYF	TGTGCCAGCAGCTCGGGACTAGCGGGATCCTACGGGGAGCAGTACTTC
.	16	TRBV28	TRBJ2-7	.	CASISPRTVSSYEQYF	TGTGCCAGCATCTCCCCCAGGACAGTAAGCTCCTACGAGCAGTACTTC
.	16	TRBV11-2	TRBJ2-3	.	CASSSGVGLSTDTQYF	TGTGCCAGCAGTTCCGGTGTGGGCTTAAGCACAGATACGCAGTATTTT
.	17	TRBV21-1	TRBJ2-5	.	CASSPFRDNLAGETQYF	TGTGCCAGCAGCCCATTCAGGGACAACCTGGCCGGAGAGACCCAGTACTTC
.	17	TRBV28	TRBJ1-4	TRBD1	CASSLPGQGIGWEKLFF	TGTGCCAGCAGTCTCCCCGGACAGGGCATCGGTTGGGAAAAACTGTTTTTT
.	13	TRBV12-3/TRBV12-4	TRBJ2-1	TRBD2	CASRLAGVNEQFF	TGTGCCAGCCGCTTAGCGGGAGTCAATGAGCAGTTCTTC